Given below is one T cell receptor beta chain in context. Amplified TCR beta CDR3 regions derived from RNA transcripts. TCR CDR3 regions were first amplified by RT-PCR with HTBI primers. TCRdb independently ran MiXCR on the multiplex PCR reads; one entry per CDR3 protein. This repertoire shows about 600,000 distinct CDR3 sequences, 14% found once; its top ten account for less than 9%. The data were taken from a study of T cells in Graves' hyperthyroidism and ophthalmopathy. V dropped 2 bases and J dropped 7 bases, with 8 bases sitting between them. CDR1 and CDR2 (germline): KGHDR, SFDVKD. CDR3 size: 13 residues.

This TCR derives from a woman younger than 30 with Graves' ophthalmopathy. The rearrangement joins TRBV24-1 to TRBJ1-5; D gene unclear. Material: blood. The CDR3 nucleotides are TGTGCCACCAGTGATTCCCTCGGACAGCCCCAGCATTTT. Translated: CATSDSLGQPQHF.